Presented here are 6 T cell receptor beta chains from one specimen sequenced in a study of a mutant IDH1 vaccine in newly diagnosed glioma. Indicated time point: week 5, during vaccination. One vaccine dose held 300 ug of mutant IDH1 20-mer peptide and came with topical imiquimod. This table comes from immunoSEQ multiplex PCR, and its TCRdb copy is limited to in-frame clones, with some not included. This table has roughly 42,000 clones, over 75% appearing once. These receptors lack a known antigen. The sequencing here drew on PBMCs, taken from a glioma patient whose treatment included an IDH1 peptide vaccine. The receptors stem from a man between 40 and 49 years old with glioma.

This rearrangement joins TRBV27 to TRBJ2-7, with TRBD1 as a possible D gene (6 bases). V lost 8 bases and J lost 7, with 27 bases in between. The CDR3 contains 16 residues. Germline CDR1 and CDR2: MNHEY and SMNVEV (reference sequence). The CDR3 DNA sequence: TGTGCCAGCTCATATGAGGGGGTACGAAGTTCGGGAGAGCAGTACTTC. Residues: CASSYEGVRSSGEQYF.

The chain joins TRBV18 to TRBJ2-2, with D possibly TRBD1 on 5 matching bases. Germline CDR1 is KGHSH and CDR2 is LQKENI. Trimming shortened V by 0 bases and J by 7 bases, and 12 bases separated the two germline ends. The CDR3 runs 15 residues. The CDR3 spells CASSPPPGNYGELFF. CDR3 DNA: TGTGCCAGCTCACCACCGCCAGGGAATTACGGGGAGCTGTTTTTT.

This chain uses TRBV27 with TRBJ2-3; perhaps TRBD1 as D (6 bases). This CDR3 is 14 amino acids long. V lost 3 bases and J lost 3, with 10 bases in between. Germline V CDR1 and CDR2: MNHEY, SMNVEV (reference sequence). CDR3 amino acids: CASSFFRGTDTQYF. The CDR3 DNA reads TGTGCCAGCAGTTTCTTCAGGGGAACAGATACGCAGTATTTT.

This rearrangement joins TRBV7-8 to TRBJ1-5; D not certain. Trimming pared 11 bases from V and 5 bases from J, leaving 19 bases between. CDR3 length equals 14 residues. Germline values: CDR1 SGHVS, CDR2 FQNEAQ. CDR3 bases: TGTGCCTCAAAACGGGGAGGGCCCGATCAGCCCCAGCATTTT. Amino acid sequence: CASKRGGPDQPQHF.

This chain connects TRBV20-1 to TRBJ1-2; D perhaps matches TRBD1 (5 bases). The CDR3 has 11 residues. The ends were cut back, 7 bases at V and 4 bases at J, with 10 bases in the middle. Germline V CDR1 and CDR2: DFQATT, SNEGSKA (reference sequence). The CDR3 loop reads CSGGDSYGYTF. The CDR3 DNA follows: TGCAGTGGGGGCGATAGCTATGGCTACACCTTC.

This chain joins TRBV2 and TRBJ1-2; 10 bases map to TRBD1. There are 14 residues in the CDR3. The germline V gene has CDR1 SNHLY and CDR2 FYNNEI. The trim removed 5 bases at V and 4 bases at J, leaving 4 bases unmatched. CDR3 loop: CASSRDRGLYGYTF. The DNA of the CDR3 is TGTGCCAGCAGTAGGGACAGGGGCCTCTATGGCTACACCTTC.